This TCR beta chain stems from a study of blood T cell repertoires in COVID-19. The repertoire was sequenced with immunoSEQ multiplex PCR; TCRdb's copy has only in-frame clones and lacks some. The table includes about 120,000 clones, approximately 85% detected once. The TCR originated in a woman aged 60-75 years with COVID-19, enrolled during active disease. The sequenced sample was peripheral blood.

The CDR3 protein is CAGGSSGNTIYF. The CDR3 DNA sequence: TGTGCCGGGGGGAGCTCTGGAAACACCATATATTTT. The chain carries TRBV11-2 and TRBJ1-3; D may be TRBD1 (5 bases). The CDR3 covers 12 residues. Trimming stripped 11 bases from V and 0 bases from J, with 8 bases between. Germline V gene data show CDR1 as SGHAT and CDR2 as FQNNGV.